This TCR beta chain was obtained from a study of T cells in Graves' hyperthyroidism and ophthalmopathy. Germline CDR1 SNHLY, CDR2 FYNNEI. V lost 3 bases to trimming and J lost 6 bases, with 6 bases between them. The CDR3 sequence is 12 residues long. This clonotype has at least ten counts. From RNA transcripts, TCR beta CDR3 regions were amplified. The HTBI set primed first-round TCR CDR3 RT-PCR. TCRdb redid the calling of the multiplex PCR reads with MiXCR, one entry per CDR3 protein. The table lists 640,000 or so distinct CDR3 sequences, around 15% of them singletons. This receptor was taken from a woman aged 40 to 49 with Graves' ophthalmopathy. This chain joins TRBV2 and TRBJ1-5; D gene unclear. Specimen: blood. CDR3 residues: CASSDSGQPQHF. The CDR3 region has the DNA TGTGCCAGCAGTGATTCGGGTCAGCCCCAGCATTTT.